This TCR beta chain was identified in a study of molecular identifiers for immune sequencing clone quantification. The wider study: Naive CD8 RNA (roughly 20,000 or 100,000 cells) was divided into five aliquots, with four sequenced.

TCRdb re-derived calls from the PCR reads in MiXCR, one entry per CDR3 protein. The profile covers over 70,000 distinct CDR3 sequences, with 20% to 30% appearing a single time and approximately 0.78% taken by the ten largest. Whole-study results and caveats: In naive cells, clones above 20 RNA copies held under 1% of molecules, whereas in effector cells they held over 99%.

This CDR3 has 12 amino acids. Germline assignment: CDR1 LNHNV and CDR2 YYDKDF (reference sequence). Trimming shortened V by 8 bases and J by 3 bases, and 7 bases separated the two germline ends. This clonotype was recorded many times. Its antigen remains unidentified. With RNA at 10%, 30% or 50%, naive CD8 libraries came from about 20,000 to 1,000,000 sorted cells. CD8+CD4-CCR7+CD45RA+ sorting gave the naive CD8 T cells. The TCR was taken from a human donor in good health. Some libraries in this study had Jurkat cell RNA spiked in. Source material: naive CD8+ T cells from blood, with Jurkat cell RNA spiked in. The subset is: FACS-sorted CD8+CD4-CCR7+CD45RA+ naive T cells. This chain connects TRBV15 to TRBJ2-2, with a possible D match to TRBD2 (5 bases). Here the CDR3 reads CATLGDTGELFF. CDR3 in DNA: TGTGCCACCCTCGGGGACACCGGGGAGCTGTTTTTT.